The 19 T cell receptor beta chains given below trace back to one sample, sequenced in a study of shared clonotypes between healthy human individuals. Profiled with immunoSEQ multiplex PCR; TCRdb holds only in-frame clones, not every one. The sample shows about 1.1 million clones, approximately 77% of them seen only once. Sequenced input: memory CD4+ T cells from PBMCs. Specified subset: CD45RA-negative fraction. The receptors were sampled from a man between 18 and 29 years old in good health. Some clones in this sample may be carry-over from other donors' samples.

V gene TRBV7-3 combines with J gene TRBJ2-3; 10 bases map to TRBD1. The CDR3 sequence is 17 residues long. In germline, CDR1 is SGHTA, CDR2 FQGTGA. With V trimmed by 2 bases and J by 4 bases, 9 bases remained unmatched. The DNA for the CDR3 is TGTGCCAGCAGCTTATACCCCCCCGGGACAGGGGCAGATACGCAGTATTTT. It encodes CASSLYPPGTGADTQYF.

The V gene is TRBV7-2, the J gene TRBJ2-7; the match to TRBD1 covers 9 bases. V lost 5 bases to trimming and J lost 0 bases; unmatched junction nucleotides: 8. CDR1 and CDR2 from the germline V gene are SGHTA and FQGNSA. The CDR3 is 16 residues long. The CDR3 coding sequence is TGTGCCAGCAGCCTCTTCGGGACAGGGAACTCCTACGAGCAGTACTTC. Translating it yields CASSLFGTGNSYEQYF.

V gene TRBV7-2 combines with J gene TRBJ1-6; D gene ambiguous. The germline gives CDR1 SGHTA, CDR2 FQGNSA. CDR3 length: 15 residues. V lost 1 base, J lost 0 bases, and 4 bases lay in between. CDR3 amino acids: CASSLESSYNSPLHF. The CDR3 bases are TGTGCCAGCAGCTTAGAGAGCTCCTATAATTCACCCCTCCACTTT.

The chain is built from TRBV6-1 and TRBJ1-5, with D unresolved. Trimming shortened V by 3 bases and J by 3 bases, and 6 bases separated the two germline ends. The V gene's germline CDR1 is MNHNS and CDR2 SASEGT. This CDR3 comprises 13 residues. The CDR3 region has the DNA TGTGCCAGCAGTGACGGACTCAATCAGCCCCAGCATTTT. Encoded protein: CASSDGLNQPQHF.

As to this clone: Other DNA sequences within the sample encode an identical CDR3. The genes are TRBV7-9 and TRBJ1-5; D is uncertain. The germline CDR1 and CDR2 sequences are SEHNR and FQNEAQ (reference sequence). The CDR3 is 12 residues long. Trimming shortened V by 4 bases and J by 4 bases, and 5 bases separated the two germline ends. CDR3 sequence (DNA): TGTGCCAGCAGCTCCCCTAATCAGCCCCAGCATTTT. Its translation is CASSSPNQPQHF.

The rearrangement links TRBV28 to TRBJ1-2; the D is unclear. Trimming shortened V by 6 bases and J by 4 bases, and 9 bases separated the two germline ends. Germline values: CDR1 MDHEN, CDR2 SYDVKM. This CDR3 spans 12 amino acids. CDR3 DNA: TGTGCCAGCAGCGCCGACCGCTATGGCTACACCTTC. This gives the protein CASSADRYGYTF.

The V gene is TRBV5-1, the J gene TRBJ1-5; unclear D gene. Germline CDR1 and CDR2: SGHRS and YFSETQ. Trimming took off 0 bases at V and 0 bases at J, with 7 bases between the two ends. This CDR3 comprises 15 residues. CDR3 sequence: CASSLGENSNQPQHF. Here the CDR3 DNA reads TGCGCCAGCAGCTTGGGGGAAAATAGCAATCAGCCCCAGCATTTT.

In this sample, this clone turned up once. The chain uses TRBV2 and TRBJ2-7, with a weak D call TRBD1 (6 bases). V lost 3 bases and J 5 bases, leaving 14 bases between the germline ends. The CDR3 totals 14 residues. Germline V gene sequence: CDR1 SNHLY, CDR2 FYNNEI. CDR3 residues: CASSEETGIDEQYF. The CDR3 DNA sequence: TGTGCCAGCAGTGAGGAGACAGGAATCGACGAGCAGTACTTC.

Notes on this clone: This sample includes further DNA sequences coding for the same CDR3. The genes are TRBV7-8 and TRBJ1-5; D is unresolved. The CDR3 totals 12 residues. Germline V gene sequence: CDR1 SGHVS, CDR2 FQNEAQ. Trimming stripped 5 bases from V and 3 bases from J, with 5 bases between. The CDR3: CASSPANQPQHF. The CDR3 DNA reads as TGTGCCAGCAGCCCCGCCAATCAGCCCCAGCATTTT.

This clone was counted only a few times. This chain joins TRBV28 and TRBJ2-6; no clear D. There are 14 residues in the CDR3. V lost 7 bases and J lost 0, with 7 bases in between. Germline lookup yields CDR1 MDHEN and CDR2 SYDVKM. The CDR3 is CASTEVSGANVLTF. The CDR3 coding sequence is TGTGCCAGCACAGAGGTCTCTGGGGCCAACGTCCTGACTTTC.

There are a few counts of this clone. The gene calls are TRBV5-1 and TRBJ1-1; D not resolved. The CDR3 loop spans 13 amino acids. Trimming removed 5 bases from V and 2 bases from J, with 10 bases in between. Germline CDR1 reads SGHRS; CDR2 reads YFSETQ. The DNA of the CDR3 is TGCGCCAGCAGGCTTACACCCAACACTGAAGCTTTCTTT. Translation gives CASRLTPNTEAFF. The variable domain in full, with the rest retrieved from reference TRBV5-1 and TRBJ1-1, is KAGVTQTPRYLIKTRGQQVTLSCSPISGHRSVSWYQQTPGQGLQFLFEYFSETQRNKGNFPGRFSGRQFSNSRSEMNVSTLELGDSALYLCASRLTPNTEAFFGQGTRLTVV.

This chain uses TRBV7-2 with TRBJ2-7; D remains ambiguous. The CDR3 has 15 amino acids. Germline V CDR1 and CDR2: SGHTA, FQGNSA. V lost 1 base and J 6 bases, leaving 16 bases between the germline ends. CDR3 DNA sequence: TGTGCCAGCAGCTTAGACCGGGTAAGGGTCGGCGAGCAGTACTTC. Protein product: CASSLDRVRVGEQYF.

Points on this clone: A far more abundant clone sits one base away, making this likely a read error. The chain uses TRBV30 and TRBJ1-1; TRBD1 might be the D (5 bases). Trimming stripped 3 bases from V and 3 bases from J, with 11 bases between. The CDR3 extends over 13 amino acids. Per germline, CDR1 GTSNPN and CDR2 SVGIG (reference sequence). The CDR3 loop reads CAWSDGAYTEAFF. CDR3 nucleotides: TGTGCCTGGAGCGACGGGGCCTACACTGAAGCTTTCTTT. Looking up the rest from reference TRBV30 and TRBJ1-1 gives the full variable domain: SQTIHQWPATLVQPVGSPLSLECTVEGTSNPNLYWYRQAAGRGLQLLFYSVGIGQISSEVPQNLSASRPQDRQFILSSKKLLLSDSGFYLCAWSDGAYTEAFFGQGTRLTVV.

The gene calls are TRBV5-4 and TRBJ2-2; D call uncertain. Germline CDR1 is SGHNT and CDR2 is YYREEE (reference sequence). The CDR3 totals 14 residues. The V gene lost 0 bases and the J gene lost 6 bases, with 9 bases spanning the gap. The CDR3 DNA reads TGTGCCAGCAGCTTGGCTTTTAGGGCCGGGGAGCTGTTTTTT. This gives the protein CASSLAFRAGELFF. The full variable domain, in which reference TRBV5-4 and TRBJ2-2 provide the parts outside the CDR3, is ETGVTQSPTHLIKTRGQQVTLRCSSQSGHNTVSWYQQALGQGPQFIFQYYREEENGRGNFPPRFSGLQFPNYSSELNVNALELDDSALYLCASSLAFRAGELFFGEGSRLTVL.

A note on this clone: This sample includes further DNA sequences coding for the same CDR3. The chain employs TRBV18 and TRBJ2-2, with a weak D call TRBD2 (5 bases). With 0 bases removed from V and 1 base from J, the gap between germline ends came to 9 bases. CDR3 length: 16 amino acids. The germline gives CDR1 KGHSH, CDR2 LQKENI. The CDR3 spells CASSPPTGWNTGELFF. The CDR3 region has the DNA TGTGCCAGCTCACCACCAACGGGGTGGAACACCGGGGAGCTGTTTTTT. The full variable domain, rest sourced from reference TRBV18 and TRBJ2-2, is NAGVMQNPRHLVRRRGQEARLRCSPMKGHSHVYWYRQLPEEGLKFMVYLQKENIIDESGMPKERFSAEFPKEGPSILRIQQVVRGDSAAYFCASSPPTGWNTGELFFGEGSRLTVL.

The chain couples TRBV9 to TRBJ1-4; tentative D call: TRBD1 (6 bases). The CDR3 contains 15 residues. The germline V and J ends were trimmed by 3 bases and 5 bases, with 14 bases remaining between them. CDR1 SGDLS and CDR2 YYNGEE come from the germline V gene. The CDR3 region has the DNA TGTGCCAGCAGCGAGGGGGGGCAGGAAAATGAAAAACTGTTTTTT. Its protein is CASSEGGQENEKLFF.

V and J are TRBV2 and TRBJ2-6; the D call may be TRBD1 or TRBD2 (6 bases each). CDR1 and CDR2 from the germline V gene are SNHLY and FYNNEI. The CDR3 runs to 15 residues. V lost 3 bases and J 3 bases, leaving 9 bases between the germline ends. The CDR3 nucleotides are TGTGCCAGCAGTGAGGGGGGCGGTGGGGCCAACGTCCTGACTTTC. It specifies CASSEGGGGANVLTF.

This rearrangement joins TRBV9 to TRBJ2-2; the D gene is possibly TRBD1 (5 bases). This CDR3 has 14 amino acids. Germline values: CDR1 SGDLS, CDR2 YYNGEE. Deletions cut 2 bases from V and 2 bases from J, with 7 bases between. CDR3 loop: CASSVQGNTGELFF. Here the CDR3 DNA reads TGTGCCAGCAGCGTGCAGGGTAACACCGGGGAGCTGTTTTTT.

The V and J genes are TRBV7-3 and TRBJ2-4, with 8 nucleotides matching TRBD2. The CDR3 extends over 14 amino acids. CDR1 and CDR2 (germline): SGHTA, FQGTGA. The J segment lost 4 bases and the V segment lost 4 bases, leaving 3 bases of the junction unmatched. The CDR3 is CASSSGTSKNIQYF. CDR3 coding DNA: TGTGCCAGCAGCTCTGGGACTAGTAAAAACATTCAGTACTTC. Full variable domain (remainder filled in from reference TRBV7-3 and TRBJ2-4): GAGVSQTPSNKVTEKGKYVELRCDPISGHTALYWYRQSLGQGPEFLIYFQGTGAADDSGLPNDRFFAVRPEGSVSTLKIQRTERGDSAVYLCASSSGTSKNIQYFGAGTRLSVL.